Listed below are T cell receptor beta chains from one sample, sequenced in a study of cytomegalovirus exposure and HLA in healthy donors. Method: immunoSEQ multiplex PCR; TCRdb's copy keeps in-frame clones and lacks some. This sample has fewer than 200,000 clones; about four fifths occur once, and the top ten carry approximately 1.5%. The specimen sequenced was PBMCs. The origin of the receptors is a male donor in good health and CMV-seronegative. The conserved cysteine and the conserved F or W are not part of the CDR3 here. D genes are given only for firm matches.

D gene | V gene | CDR3 protein
TRBD1 | TRBV10-3 | AISGTGPNRQPQH
- | TRBV19 | ASSIPGIPGNTIY
- | TRBV20-1 | SARFIYEQY
- | TRBV7-8 | ASSRYSGPEAF
- | TRBV27 | ASRGPPHSNQPQH
TRBD2 | TRBV19 | ASSTRGLVSTLFYEQY
TRBD1 | TRBV27 | ASSSPRTGGGYT
TRBD2 | TRBV27 | ASNWVASGNTDTQY
TRBD1 | TRBV5-6 | ASSNFDRVETQY
- | TRBV6-1 | ASSVLLSGRPYGYT
TRBD1 | TRBV7-2 | ASSLGPGDRAYSYEQY
TRBD2 | TRBV2 | ASSSGLATYEQY
TRBD1 | TRBV19 | ASSQTGVGSTEAF
- | TRBV6-5 | ASSKRVGRNEKLF
TRBD1 | TRBV7-9 | SSSHTLQGLTSTEAF
- | TRBV9 | ASSPTLWQSSGNTIY
TRBD2 | TRBV30 | AWRGGRLALRGTGELF
TRBD2 | TRBV6-1 | ASSEIWGGGNEQF
- | TRBV5-6 | ASTRQTGNTIY
- | TRBV5-6 | ASSSGTISTDTQY
- | TRBV25-1 | ASTKTVDNSPLH
TRBD1 | TRBV18 | ASSPFDRANQETQY
- | TRBV7-6 | ASSLELLAEKLF
- | TRBV9 | ASSVAGNLVAEQY
- | TRBV5-5 | ASSLVAGRYEQY
TRBD2 | TRBV2 | ASSEGTSGFHTDTQY
- | TRBV5-1 | ASSLDGREGEKLF